This TCR beta chain derives from a study of CD8 T cells in ankylosing spondylitis. Whole-study results and caveats: Typical of ankylosing spondylitis blood, it appeared, was a TCR beta motif of about eight highly homologous variants. CD8+ by phenotype, disease-linked clones were relatively rare in peripheral blood.

Ten or more counts support this clonotype. No antigen is known for it. TCRdb re-derived calls from the 5' RACE reads in MiXCR, one entry per CDR3 protein. The table lists 350,000 or so distinct CDR3 sequences, around a tenth of them singletons. The receptor was derived from a female donor with ankylosing spondylitis or in good health (not recorded which). Input material: blood, either unsorted or a sorted T cell fraction (not recorded which).

CDR3 DNA sequence: TGCAGTGCTACCCTTCAAGTCTCGGAGACCCAGTACTTC. Protein product: CSATLQVSETQYF. The chain uses TRBV20-1 and TRBJ2-5; D gene uncertain. This CDR3 is 13 amino acids long. Trimming left V 4 bases short and J 5 bases short, with 14 bases between. Germline V gene lookup returns CDR1 DFQATT and CDR2 SNEGSKA (reference sequence).